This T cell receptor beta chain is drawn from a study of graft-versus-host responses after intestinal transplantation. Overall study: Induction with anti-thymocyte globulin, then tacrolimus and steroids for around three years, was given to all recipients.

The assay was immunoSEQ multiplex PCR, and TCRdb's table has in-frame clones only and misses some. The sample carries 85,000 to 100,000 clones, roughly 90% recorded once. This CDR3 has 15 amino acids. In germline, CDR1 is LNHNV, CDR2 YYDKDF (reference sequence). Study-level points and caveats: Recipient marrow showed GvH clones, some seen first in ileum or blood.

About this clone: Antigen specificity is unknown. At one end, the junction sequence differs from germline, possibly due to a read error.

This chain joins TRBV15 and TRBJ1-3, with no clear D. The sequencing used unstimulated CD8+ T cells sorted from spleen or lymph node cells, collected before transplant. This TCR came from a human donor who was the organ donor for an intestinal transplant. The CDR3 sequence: CATSRPSGSGSTIYF. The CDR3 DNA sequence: TGTGCCACCAGCAGACCGTCGGGGTCTGGAAGCACCATATATTTT. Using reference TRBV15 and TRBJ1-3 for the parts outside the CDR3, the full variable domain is DAMVIQNPRYQVTQFGKPVTLSCSQTLNHNVMYWYQQKSSQAPKLLFHYYDKDFNNEADTPDNFQSRRPNTSFCFLDIRSPGLGDTAMYLCATSRPSGSGSTIYFGEGSWLTVV.